These 14 T cell receptor beta chains came from one sample sequenced in a study of Graves' ophthalmopathy and Graves' hyperthyroidism. RNA transcripts yielded amplified TCR beta CDR3 regions. Second-round multiplex PCR came after first-round RT-PCR with HTBI primers. TCRdb reprocessed the multiplex PCR reads with MiXCR, giving one entry per CDR3 protein. Of about 1.2 million distinct CDR3 sequences listed, roughly 35% are singletons. Sequences were obtained from peripheral blood or thyroid tissue (not recorded which). All receptors derive from an adult man with Graves' hyperthyroidism.

This clonotype was observed at least ten times. This chain connects TRBV15 to TRBJ2-7, with 9 bases identical to TRBD2. The V gene's germline CDR1 is LNHNV and CDR2 YYDKDF (reference sequence). V shed 3 bases and J 6 bases; nucleotides not matched to a gene: 6. CDR3 length equals 14 residues. Here the CDR3 DNA reads TGTGCCACCAGCAGGACCGGGACTAGCCCCGAGCAGTACTTC. It encodes CATSRTGTSPEQYF.

This clonotype was observed many times. CDR3 sequence: CSAIKQGRGNQPQHF. The CDR3 nucleotides read TGCAGTGCTATTAAACAGGGCCGGGGCAATCAGCCCCAGCATTTT. The chain recombines TRBV20-1 with TRBJ1-5, with D tentatively TRBD1 (6 bases). Trimming pared 4 bases from V and 2 bases from J, leaving 15 bases between. The CDR3 is 15 amino acids. Germline assignment: CDR1 DFQATT and CDR2 SNEGSKA (reference sequence).

This clonotype came up many times. The chain combines TRBV7-9 with TRBJ1-5; D is uncertain. Looked up from germline, CDR1 is SEHNR and CDR2 is FQNEAQ (reference sequence). V gave up 1 base and J gave up 7 bases, with 5 bases separating them. This CDR3 is 12 amino acids long. The CDR3 sequence is CASSLVEQPQHF. CDR3 coding DNA: TGTGCCAGCAGCTTAGTGGAGCAGCCCCAGCATTTT.

There are many counts of this clonotype. J is TRBJ1-6 and V is TRBV2; 11 nucleotides align to TRBD1. Per the germline V gene, CDR1 is SNHLY and CDR2 is FYNNEI. The CDR3 covers 15 residues. J gave up 6 bases and V 6 bases, and 4 bases lay outside the gene matches. CDR3 loop: CASRRTGGLNSPLHF. In DNA form, the CDR3 reads TGTGCCAGCAGAAGGACAGGGGGCCTTAATTCACCCCTCCACTTT.

This clonotype has more than one count but fewer than ten. Its ends do not fully match the called genes, so a read error is possible. The chain employs TRBV10-3 and TRBJ1-2; TRBD1 agrees at 9 bases. Germline V gene lookup returns CDR1 ENHRY and CDR2 SYGVKD. This CDR3 spans 16 amino acids. Here the CDR3 reads CASSYPRGDRDYGYTF. The CDR3 DNA is TGTGCCAGCAGTTACCCGCGGGGGGACAGGGACTATGGCTACACCTTC.

This clonotype showed up many times. The chain uses TRBV4-2 and TRBJ2-5; no reliable D call. V was trimmed by 0 bases and J by 1 base, leaving 3 bases between them. CDR1 and CDR2 from the germline V gene are LGHNA and YNFKEQ. The CDR3 sequence is 13 residues long. CDR3 sequence reads: CASSQDTQETQYF. The CDR3 bases are TGTGCCAGCAGCCAAGACACCCAAGAGACCCAGTACTTC.

This clonotype has at least ten counts. V gene TRBV25-1 combines with J gene TRBJ1-2; D possibly corresponds to TRBD1 (6 bases). The CDR3 contains 17 residues. Germline V gene data show CDR1 as MGHDK and CDR2 as SYGVNS. Trimming cost V 2 bases and J 6 bases, with 22 bases left between them. The CDR3 spells CASSEVNPGQLSDGYTF. In DNA form, the CDR3 reads TGTGCCAGCAGTGAAGTTAACCCGGGACAATTATCTGATGGCTACACCTTC.

V usage is TRBV5-6 and J usage is TRBJ1-5; unclear D gene. V was cut by 1 base and J by 9 bases, with 20 bases left in between. The length of the CDR3 is 16 residues. Germline-derived CDR1 and CDR2 are SGHDT and YYEEEE. CDR3 nucleotide sequence: TGTGCCAGCAGCTTGTCGCGACAACCGCTCCCTGGGCCCCAGCATTTT. As protein: CASSLSRQPLPGPQHF. The entire variable domain, with the rest obtained from reference TRBV5-6 and TRBJ1-5, is as follows: DAGVTQSPTHLIKTRGQQVTLRCSPKSGHDTVSWYQQALGQGPQFIFQYYEEEERQRGNFPDRFSGHQFPNYSSELNVNALLLGDSALYLCASSLSRQPLPGPQHFGDGTRLSIL.

This clonotype was counted between two and nine times. The chain uses TRBV20-1 and TRBJ2-7, with TRBD2 identical over 10 bases. Trimming removed 6 bases from V and 3 bases from J; junction bases left unmatched: 8. There are 14 residues in the CDR3. The germline CDR1 and CDR2 sequences are DFQATT and SNEGSKA (reference sequence). The CDR3 loop reads CSAVHSGGNYEQYF. CDR3 nucleotides: TGCAGTGCCGTCCATAGCGGGGGGAACTACGAGCAGTACTTC.

This clonotype was found once. The V gene is TRBV9, the J gene TRBJ2-2, with TRBD1 matching 9 bases. V lost 5 bases, J lost 7 bases, and 3 bases stayed unmatched. Germline CDR1 and CDR2: SGDLS and YYNGEE. This CDR3 spans 13 amino acids. CDR3 region: CASSMTGGGELFF. CDR3 nucleotide sequence: TGTGCCAGCAGTATGACAGGGGGCGGGGAGCTGTTTTTT.

This chain uses TRBV12-3 or TRBV12-4 with TRBJ2-6; D is unresolved. V lost 8 bases and J 2 bases, leaving 7 bases between the germline ends. The CDR3 runs to 13 residues. In DNA, the CDR3 is TGTGCCAGCCACTTGGCTGGGGCCAACGTCCTGACTTTC. Translation: CASHLAGANVLTF.

This clonotype was detected only once. The gene calls are TRBV15 and TRBJ2-7, with 11 bases that match TRBD1. The V gene end was trimmed by 10 bases and the J gene end by 2 bases; junction bases not matched to a gene: 13. From germline, CDR1 is LNHNV and CDR2 YYDKDF (reference sequence). The CDR3 consists of 16 residues. CDR3 loop: CASRPMGQGETYEQYF. As DNA, the CDR3 is TGTGCCAGCAGACCCATGGGACAGGGGGAAACCTACGAGCAGTACTTC.

The chain combines TRBV24-1 with TRBJ2-5; TRBD1 matches at 7 bases. CDR3 size: 13 residues. After removal of 4 bases from V and 9 bases from J, the junction contained 7 bases not matched to a gene. The germline V gene has CDR1 KGHDR and CDR2 SFDVKD. Here the CDR3 reads CATSDADRSPQYF. The CDR3 DNA sequence: TGTGCCACCAGTGACGCGGACAGGTCGCCCCAGTACTTC.

This clonotype was observed at least ten times. The rearrangement uses TRBV7-9 and TRBJ2-7, with D unclear. Trimming removed 1 base at V and 3 bases at J, with 7 bases between. CDR1 and CDR2 (germline): SEHNR, FQNEAQ (reference sequence). This CDR3 contains 13 residues. CDR3 amino acids: CASSLEPDYEQYF. The CDR3 DNA reads TGTGCCAGCAGCTTAGAACCGGACTACGAGCAGTACTTC.